A selection of T cell receptor beta chains follows, all from one sample in a study of CXCR3-negative and CXCR3-positive naive CD8 T cells. TCRdb re-called the 5' RACE reads and catalogs CDR3 proteins one per entry, DNA excluded. The sample has some 53,000 distinct CDR3 sequences. Source material: naive CXCR3+ CD8+ T cells from blood. The receptors were sampled from a human donor in good health. Some clones in this sample may be carry-over from other donors' samples. Each CDR3 is given with its conserved first and last residue. Clone size is shown for a subset of rows, as once, few, many or a class of expanded clone.

j_call	v_call	clone_size	cdr3_aa
TRBJ2-1	TRBV27	NA	CASSWQGAYNEQFF
TRBJ1-4	TRBV7-2	NA	CASSSFLGEGEKLFF
TRBJ2-5	TRBV4-3	NA	CASSQGRNPGLAEETQYF
TRBJ1-4	TRBV7-6	NA	CASSSTSIGKLFF
TRBJ2-5	TRBV24-1	NA	CATRDTAQETQYF
TRBJ1-1	TRBV4-3	NA	CASSQERGITEAFF
TRBJ2-1	TRBV28	NA	CATGRGRGTEQFF
TRBJ2-1	TRBV5-6	NA	CASSRRAGIYNEQFF
TRBJ2-7	TRBV15	NA	CATSSSGSAGMDEQYF
TRBJ2-1	TRBV5-1	NA	CASSLLEDEQFF
TRBJ2-2	TRBV15	NA	CATTTGFGDGELFF
TRBJ1-1	TRBV25-1	NA	CASSEDRVNTEAFF
TRBJ2-1	TRBV20-1	NA	CSASGLAGYNEQFF
TRBJ1-1	TRBV11-3	NA	CASSLADAGANTEAFF
TRBJ1-1	TRBV2	NA	CASIGTVGTEAFF
TRBJ2-7	TRBV30	NA	CAWRGLTSSYEQYF
TRBJ1-6	TRBV5-5	NA	CASSLEPGRSRDSPLHF
TRBJ1-1	TRBV19	NA	CASSPGTWTEAFF
TRBJ2-2	TRBV5-4	NA	CASSLSPETGELFF
TRBJ2-1	TRBV20-1	NA	CSARYVGDEQFF
TRBJ2-7	TRBV4-3	NA	CASSQRQGVYEQYF
TRBJ2-1	TRBV6-4	NA	CASSPSGGSTDEQFF
TRBJ2-1	TRBV7-6	NA	CASSSAGVNNEQFF
TRBJ2-4	TRBV10-3	NA	CAISDPERNIQYF
TRBJ1-2	TRBV11-2	NA	CASSLRGGRVSDGYTF
TRBJ1-1	TRBV6-2/TRBV6-3	NA	CASSAAENTEAFF
TRBJ1-1	TRBV7-6	medium-sized	CASSLEVNTEAFF